Listed here are 28 T cell receptor beta chains from one sample, sequenced in a study of shared clonotypes between healthy human individuals. Data came from immunoSEQ multiplex PCR; TCRdb stores just in-frame clones and leaves some out. The sample includes 400,000 to 600,000 clones, about 85% of them seen just once. The sample comprised PBMCs. All receptors come from a woman between 40 and 55 years old in good health. Some clones in this sample may be carry-over from other donors' samples.

This clone came up many times. The gene calls are TRBV28 and TRBJ1-4; TRBD1 might be the D (6 bases). The CDR3 covers 14 residues. Germline loops: CDR1 MDHEN, CDR2 SYDVKM. Trimming stripped 8 bases from V and 8 bases from J, with 18 bases between. CDR3 sequence: CASCKQGRQEKLFF. CDR3 sequence (DNA): TGTGCCAGCTGTAAACAGGGAAGACAGGAAAAACTGTTTTTT.

This sequence joins TRBV28 and TRBJ2-3, with unresolved D. The CDR3 runs 12 residues. Germline CDR1 is MDHEN and CDR2 is SYDVKM. V was shortened by 0 bases and J by 3 bases, with 1 base between the two germline ends. Written as DNA, the CDR3 is TGTGCCAGCAGTTTATGGACAGATACGCAGTATTTT. Protein product: CASSLWTDTQYF.

This clone was recorded at least ten times. The J gene is TRBJ2-2, the V gene TRBV7-3; 7 nucleotides align to TRBD2. The CDR3 is 16 residues long. The germline gives CDR1 SGHTA, CDR2 FQGTGA. V lost 1 base and J lost 1; bases outside the gene matches: 3. CDR3 region: CASSLRGGRNTGELFF. The CDR3, as DNA: TGTGCCAGCAGCTTAAGGGGCGGGAGGAACACCGGGGAGCTGTTTTTT.

The chain links TRBV2 to TRBJ2-5; 7 nucleotides line up with TRBD2. This CDR3 has 15 residues. Germline CDR1 is SNHLY and CDR2 is FYNNEI. V shed 7 bases, J shed 3 bases, and the junction held 11 bases outside the gene matches. The DNA of the CDR3 is TGTGCCAGCACCACCCGGGGGGTCCCAAAAGAGACCCAGTACTTC. Translating it yields CASTTRGVPKETQYF.

The chain has TRBV6-5 and TRBJ2-7; D remains ambiguous. Germline V gene lookup returns CDR1 MNHEY and CDR2 SVGAGI. The CDR3 runs 15 residues. Trimming pared 0 bases from V and 3 bases from J, leaving 12 bases between. The CDR3 DNA reads as TGTGCCAGCAGTTACTCCCCTGACAAGTACTACGAGCAGTACTTC. It encodes CASSYSPDKYYEQYF.

The J gene is TRBJ2-3, the V gene TRBV9; TRBD2 matches at 7 bases. The V segment lost 2 bases and the J segment 1 base; nucleotides outside the gene matches: 4. CDR1 and CDR2 from the germline V gene are SGDLS and YYNGEE. The CDR3 covers 15 residues. The CDR3 spells CASSVQTSRTDTQYF. The CDR3 nucleotides are TGTGCCAGCAGCGTGCAGACTAGCCGCACAGATACGCAGTATTTT.

The rearrangement links TRBV5-1 to TRBJ2-3, with D tentatively TRBD2 (6 bases). Between the trimmed V and J ends, which lost 7 bases and 3 bases, there was a span of 15 bases. The CDR3 is made up of 14 amino acids. Germline CDR1 SGHRS, CDR2 YFSETQ. The CDR3 bases are TGCGCCAGCGGCACGGGAGAGCGGACAGATACGCAGTATTTT. It specifies CASGTGERTDTQYF.

Of note for this clone: At one end the junction does not follow the germline gene, possibly because of a read error. The rearrangement uses TRBV9 and TRBJ2-7; D remains ambiguous. The CDR3 consists of 13 residues. The germline V gene encodes CDR1 SGDLS and CDR2 YYNGEE. CDR3 DNA sequence: TGTGCCAGCAGCGTAGAGGCTAGATCCTTGCAGTGCTTC. It encodes CASSVEARSLQCF.

The chain combines TRBV28 with TRBJ2-1, with D tentatively TRBD2 (5 bases). Trimming stripped 7 bases from V and 2 bases from J, with 15 bases between. The germline V gene encodes CDR1 MDHEN and CDR2 SYDVKM. This CDR3 spans 15 amino acids. CDR3 sequence reads: CASKHSANPYNEQFF. DNA of the CDR3: TGTGCCAGCAAACATAGCGCCAACCCCTACAATGAGCAGTTCTTC.

The chain combines TRBV4-1 with TRBJ2-7; D uncertain. In germline, CDR1 is MGHRA, CDR2 YSYEKL. V was pared by 4 bases and J by 3 bases, with 16 bases between. This CDR3 is 15 amino acids long. CDR3 sequence (DNA): TGCGCCAGCAGCCCCACCACGGTGCGCTTCTACGAGCAGTACTTC. It is translated as CASSPTTVRFYEQYF.

This clone was seen a few times. The rearrangement joins TRBV5-8 to TRBJ2-5, with D tentatively TRBD1 (5 bases). The J call could be wrong; TRBJ2-7 is a better fit for the DNA end. CDR1 is SGHTS, CDR2 YDEGEE, per germline. This CDR3 comprises 13 residues. The CDR3 DNA is TGTGCCAGCAGCTTGCAGGGCTCCTACGAGCAGTACTTC. The encoded protein is CASSLQGSYEQYF.

V is TRBV30 and J is TRBJ1-2, with D possibly TRBD1 on 5 matching bases. The CDR3 length is 13 residues. V was clipped by 2 bases and J by 6 bases, with 13 bases between them. Per germline, CDR1 GTSNPN and CDR2 SVGIG (reference sequence). CDR3 sequence reads: CAWSLVGADGYTF. The CDR3 region has the DNA TGTGCCTGGAGTTTAGTAGGGGCAGATGGCTACACCTTC.

This clone was seen only once. The genes are TRBV2 and TRBJ1-1; no clear D gene. The V gene lost 8 bases and the J gene lost 5 bases, with 18 bases spanning the gap. CDR1 and CDR2 (germline): SNHLY, FYNNEI. The CDR3 has 14 residues. The CDR3 sequence: CASGVGLEGTEAFF. The CDR3 DNA sequence: TGTGCCAGCGGCGTCGGGCTAGAAGGGACTGAAGCTTTCTTT. Combining the CDR3 with reference TRBV2 and TRBJ1-1 gives the whole variable domain EPEVTQTPSHQVTQMGQEVILRCVPISNHLYFYWYRQILGQKVEFLVSFYNNEISEKSEIFDDQFSVERPDGSNFTLKIRSTKLEDSAMYFCASGVGLEGTEAFFGQGTRLTVV.

This clone came up a few times. J is TRBJ2-7 and V is TRBV15; the D gene could be TRBD1 or TRBD2 (6 bases each). Deletions cut 0 bases from V and 6 bases from J, with 12 bases between. Germline V gene data show CDR1 as LNHNV and CDR2 as YYDKDF (reference sequence). The length of the CDR3 is 14 residues. CDR3 nucleotides: TGTGCCACCAGCAGAGAAGGGGGGTCTCTCGAGCAGTACTTC. Translating gives CATSREGGSLEQYF.

The chain links TRBV14 to TRBJ2-3, with D perhaps matching TRBD2 (5 bases). The germline V and J ends were trimmed by 4 bases and 2 bases, with 19 bases remaining between them. The germline V gene has CDR1 SGHDN and CDR2 FVKESK. The CDR3 is 17 residues long. The CDR3 bases are TGTGCCAGCAGCCCCCGTAGGGCTAGCTGGACCACAGATACGCAGTATTTT. It specifies CASSPRRASWTTDTQYF.

This chain uses TRBV10-1 with TRBJ1-5, with D maybe TRBD1 (6 bases). There are 13 residues in the CDR3. Germline CDR1 is WNHNN and CDR2 is SYGVQD (reference sequence). Trimming removed 10 bases from V and 5 bases from J, with 15 bases in between. In DNA, the CDR3 is TGCGCCAATTCACAGGGCGAGGATCAGCCCCAGCATTTT. The encoded protein is CANSQGEDQPQHF.

V is TRBV14 and J is TRBJ2-1; D gene ambiguous. Germline loops: CDR1 SGHDN, CDR2 FVKESK. This CDR3 comprises 14 residues. V was cut by 0 bases and J by 16 bases, with 19 bases left in between. CDR3 coding DNA: TGTGCCAGCAGCCAAGATATAGGCGGTCCGATCTCATTCTTC. As protein: CASSQDIGGPISFF.

The chain is built from TRBV4-2 and TRBJ2-3; TRBD2 is a possible D gene (5 bases). The CDR3 consists of 14 residues. Germline values: CDR1 LGHNA, CDR2 YNFKEQ. V was cut by 0 bases and J by 5 bases, with 9 bases left in between. CDR3 sequence (DNA): TGTGCCAGCAGCCAAGACACGGGGAAAGATACGCAGTATTTT. As protein: CASSQDTGKDTQYF.

The chain has TRBV10-3 and TRBJ2-3, with TRBD2 matching 9 bases. V dropped 7 bases and J dropped 2; count of bases not matched to a gene: 7. The CDR3 consists of 15 residues. Looked up from germline, CDR1 is ENHRY and CDR2 is SYGVKD. Written as DNA, the CDR3 is TGTGCCATCATGGGTAGCGGGAGACTCACAGATACGCAGTATTTT. Amino acids: CAIMGSGRLTDTQYF.

V and J are TRBV28 and TRBJ2-1; 8 bases line up with TRBD2. CDR3 length: 18 amino acids. CDR1 and CDR2 from the germline V gene are MDHEN and SYDVKM. With V trimmed by 2 bases and J by 1 base, 10 bases remained unmatched. The CDR3 DNA reads TGTGCCAGCAGTTTAAACCTCGGGGCTAGCGGGTCCTACAATGAGCAGTTCTTC. Translation gives CASSLNLGASGSYNEQFF.

This chain connects TRBV28 to TRBJ2-1, with 14 nucleotides matching TRBD2. Germline V gene sequence: CDR1 MDHEN, CDR2 SYDVKM. The V gene end was trimmed by 6 bases and the J gene end by 9 bases; junction bases not matched to a gene: 7. This CDR3 has 15 amino acids. The CDR3 region is CASSQGTSGRSEQFF. The CDR3 nucleotides are TGTGCCAGCAGCCAAGGGACTAGCGGGAGATCTGAGCAGTTCTTC. The entire variable domain, with the rest obtained from reference TRBV28 and TRBJ2-1, is as follows: DVKVTQSSRYLVKRTGEKVFLECVQDMDHENMFWYRQDPGLGLRLIYFSYDVKMKEKGDIPEGYSVSREKKERFSLILESASTNQTSMYLCASSQGTSGRSEQFFGPGTRLTVL.

The chain links TRBV28 to TRBJ1-5; D is possibly TRBD1 (6 bases). The length of the CDR3 is 15 residues. From germline, CDR1 is MDHEN and CDR2 SYDVKM. V was clipped by 8 bases and J by 0 bases, with 14 bases between them. The CDR3 reads CASHRTDYSNQPQHF. Written as DNA, the CDR3 is TGTGCCAGCCACAGGACAGACTATAGCAATCAGCCCCAGCATTTT.

The chain uses TRBV28 and TRBJ2-5; 11 bases align to TRBD2. The V gene's germline CDR1 is MDHEN and CDR2 SYDVKM. This CDR3 region has 17 residues. The trim removed 3 bases at V and 5 bases at J, leaving 11 bases unmatched. The CDR3 sequence is CASSLARLAGTLETQYF. The CDR3 DNA reads as TGTGCCAGCAGTTTGGCCCGACTAGCGGGAACCTTGGAGACCCAGTACTTC.

This sequence joins TRBV7-2 and TRBJ2-7; the D gene is possibly TRBD1 (6 bases). The CDR3 sequence is 16 residues long. Germline V lookup: CDR1 SGHTA, CDR2 FQGNSA. Between the trimmed V and J ends, which lost 1 base and 3 bases, there was a span of 16 bases. The CDR3, as DNA: TGTGCCAGCAGCTTAGTATCAGGGGTATCGGGCTACGAGCAGTACTTC. Residues: CASSLVSGVSGYEQYF.

V is TRBV12-5 and J is TRBJ2-1, with D uncertain. This CDR3 has 12 residues. Germline CDR1 reads LGHNT; CDR2 reads FRNRAP. Trimming pared 0 bases from V and 4 bases from J, leaving 1 base between. DNA for the CDR3: TGTGCTAGTGGTTTGGTATACAATGAGCAGTTCTTC. Protein sequence: CASGLVYNEQFF.

The J gene is TRBJ2-3, the V gene TRBV7-3, with a tentative D call TRBD1 (6 bases). The CDR3 is made up of 13 amino acids. Trimming took 4 bases from V and 5 from J, leaving 10 bases between them. Looked up from germline, CDR1 is SGHTA and CDR2 is FQGTGA. CDR3 sequence reads: CASSYKGGDTQYF. CDR3 sequence (DNA): TGTGCCAGCAGCTATAAAGGGGGAGATACGCAGTATTTT.

The J gene is TRBJ2-7, the V gene TRBV6-7; TRBD1 or TRBD2 may be the D gene (7 bases each). TRBV6-7 qualifies as an ORF whose function is uncertain. The CDR3 totals 17 residues. Trimming pared 11 bases from V and 3 bases from J, leaving 29 bases between. The CDR3 here is CAQGGQGPLPPLYEQYF. CDR3 DNA sequence: TGTGCCCAGGGGGGGCAGGGGCCCCTGCCCCCCCTCTACGAGCAGTACTTC.

This clone was seen once. In DNA form, the CDR3 reads TGTGCCAGCAGCTCCTTGTGGAACACTGAAGCTTTCTTT. This translates into CASSSLWNTEAFF. The chain joins TRBV7-8 to TRBJ1-1; D unresolved. The V and J ends lost 4 bases and 1 base respectively, with 7 bases between them. The CDR3 is 13 residues long. Germline CDR1 is SGHVS and CDR2 is FQNEAQ.